This record covers a single T cell receptor (beta chain). Those enrolled in Seattle joined during active infection and were followed longitudinally afterward. The data derive from a study of blood T cell repertoires in COVID-19. Methods used by the authors: For nucleated cells, counts were estimated from reference gene primer amplification. Data came from immunoSEQ multiplex PCR; TCRdb stores just in-frame clones and leaves some out. V and J calls and clone size are those listed in that table; D and trimming were worked out from the DNA. The repertoire has fewer than 200,000 clones, roughly 93% of them found once; the top ten carry around 5%. Trimming removed 8 bases at V and 4 bases at J, with 9 bases between. CDR1 is DFQATT, CDR2 SNEGSKA, per germline (reference sequence). The CDR3 extends over 11 amino acids.

The sequencing input was peripheral blood. The TCR originated in a man aged 18 to 29 with COVID-19, enrolled during active disease. The chain has TRBV20-1 and TRBJ2-1; the D is unclear. The CDR3 DNA reads TGCAGTACAACCGCTTACAATGAGCAGTTCTTC. Translated, it gives CSTTAYNEQFF.